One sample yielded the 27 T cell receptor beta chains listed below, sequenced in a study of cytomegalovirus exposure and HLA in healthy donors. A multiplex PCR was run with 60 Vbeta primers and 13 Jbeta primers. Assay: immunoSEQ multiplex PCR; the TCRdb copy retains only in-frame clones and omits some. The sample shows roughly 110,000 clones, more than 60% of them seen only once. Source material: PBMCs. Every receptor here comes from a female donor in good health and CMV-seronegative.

In DNA form, the CDR3 reads TGCAGCGTTGTTTTGGACAGGGCGGGTGAAAAACTGTTTTTT. This translates into CSVVLDRAGEKLFF. This rearrangement joins TRBV29-1 to TRBJ1-4; TRBD1 matches at 8 bases. There are 14 residues in the CDR3. J lost 7 bases, V lost 4 bases, and 8 bases had no gene match. Germline V gene sequence: CDR1 SQVTM, CDR2 ANQGSEA.

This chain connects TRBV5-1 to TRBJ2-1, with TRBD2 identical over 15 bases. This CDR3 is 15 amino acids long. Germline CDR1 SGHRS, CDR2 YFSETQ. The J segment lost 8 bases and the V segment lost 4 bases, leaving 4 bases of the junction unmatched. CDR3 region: CASSPGLAGGHEQFF. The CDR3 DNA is TGCGCCAGCAGCCCCGGACTAGCGGGGGGGCATGAGCAGTTCTTC.

This CDR3 reads CSVGGGGSGGYTF. The CDR3 DNA reads TGCAGCGTTGGCGGGGGGGGCTCTGGAGGCTACACCTTC. The rearrangement links TRBV29-1 to TRBJ1-2; tentative D call: TRBD1 (6 bases). Deletions cut 4 bases from V and 8 bases from J, with 17 bases between. The CDR3 covers 13 residues. CDR1 and CDR2 (germline): SQVTM, ANQGSEA.

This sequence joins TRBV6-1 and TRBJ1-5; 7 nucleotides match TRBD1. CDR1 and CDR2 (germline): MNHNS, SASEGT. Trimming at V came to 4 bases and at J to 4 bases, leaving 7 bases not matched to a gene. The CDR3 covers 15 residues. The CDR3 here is CASSVPGQRNQPQHF. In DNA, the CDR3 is TGTGCCAGCAGTGTGCCGGGACAGAGGAATCAGCCCCAGCATTTT.

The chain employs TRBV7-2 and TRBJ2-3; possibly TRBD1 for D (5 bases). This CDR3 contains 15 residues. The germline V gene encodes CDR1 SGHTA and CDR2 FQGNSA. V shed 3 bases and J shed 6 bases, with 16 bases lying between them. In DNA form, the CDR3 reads TGTGCCAGCAGCTTGTGGCAGGGCCTCCGGGATACGCAGTATTTT. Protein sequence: CASSLWQGLRDTQYF.

The CDR3 protein is CASRDRGINEQYF. The CDR3 DNA reads TGTGCCAGCCGGGACAGGGGGATAAACGAGCAGTACTTC. This chain links TRBV6-5 with TRBJ2-7; 11 bases fit TRBD1. With V trimmed by 8 bases and J by 5 bases, 5 bases remained unmatched. CDR3 length: 13 amino acids. Germline CDR1 MNHEY, CDR2 SVGAGI.

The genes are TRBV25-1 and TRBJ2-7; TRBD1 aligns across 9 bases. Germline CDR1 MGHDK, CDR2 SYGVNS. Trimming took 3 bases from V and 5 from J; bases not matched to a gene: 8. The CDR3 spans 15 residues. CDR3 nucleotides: TGTGCCAGCAGTGACTGCACAGGGGGCTTCAACGAGCAGTACTTC. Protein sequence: CASSDCTGGFNEQYF.

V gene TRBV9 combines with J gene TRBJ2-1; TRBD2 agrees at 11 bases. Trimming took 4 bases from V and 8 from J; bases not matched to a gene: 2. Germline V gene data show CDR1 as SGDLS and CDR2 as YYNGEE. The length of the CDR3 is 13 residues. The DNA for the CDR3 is TGTGCCAGCAGCATTAGCGGGGGGGATGAGCAGTTCTTC. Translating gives CASSISGGDEQFF.

The CDR3 sequence is CASSASTGASDTQYF. CDR3 DNA sequence: TGTGCCAGCAGCGCCTCGACAGGGGCCTCAGATACGCAGTATTTT. This chain connects TRBV9 to TRBJ2-3; TRBD1 aligns across 8 bases. The length of the CDR3 is 15 residues. Germline CDR1 SGDLS, CDR2 YYNGEE. V lost 3 bases and J lost 4; bases outside the gene matches: 7.

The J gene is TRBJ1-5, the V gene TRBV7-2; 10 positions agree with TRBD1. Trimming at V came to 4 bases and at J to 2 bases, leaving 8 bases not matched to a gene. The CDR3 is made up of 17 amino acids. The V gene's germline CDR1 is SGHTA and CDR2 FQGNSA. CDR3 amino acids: CASSSGTGDRGNQPQHF. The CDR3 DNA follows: TGTGCCAGCAGCTCCGGGACAGGGGATCGGGGCAATCAGCCCCAGCATTTT.

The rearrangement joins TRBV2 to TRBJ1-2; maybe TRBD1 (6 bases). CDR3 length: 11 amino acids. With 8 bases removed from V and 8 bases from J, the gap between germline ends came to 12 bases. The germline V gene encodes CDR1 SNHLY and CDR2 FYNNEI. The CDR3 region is CASWTVSGYTF. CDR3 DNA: TGTGCCAGCTGGACAGTCAGCGGCTACACCTTC.

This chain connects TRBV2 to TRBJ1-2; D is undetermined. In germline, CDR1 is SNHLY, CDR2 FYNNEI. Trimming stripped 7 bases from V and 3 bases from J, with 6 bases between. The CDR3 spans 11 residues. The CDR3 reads CASTADYGYTF. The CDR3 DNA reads TGTGCCAGCACGGCGGACTATGGCTACACCTTC.

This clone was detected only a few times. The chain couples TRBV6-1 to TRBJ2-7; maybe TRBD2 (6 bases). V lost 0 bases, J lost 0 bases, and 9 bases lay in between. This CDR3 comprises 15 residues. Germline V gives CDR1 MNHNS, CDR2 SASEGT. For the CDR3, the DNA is TGTGCCAGCAGTGAAGCTTTCGGGGGCTCCTACGAGCAGTACTTC. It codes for CASSEAFGGSYEQYF.

The CDR3: CASSFFQGNLQETQYF. The CDR3 DNA sequence: TGTGCCAGCAGCTTTTTCCAGGGCAACCTCCAAGAGACCCAGTACTTC. The V and J genes are TRBV5-6 and TRBJ2-5; perhaps TRBD1 as D (5 bases). This CDR3 region has 16 residues. Deletions cut 2 bases from V and 1 base from J, with 15 bases between. CDR1 is SGHDT, CDR2 YYEEEE, per germline. The whole variable domain, remainder taken from reference TRBV5-6 and TRBJ2-5, is DAGVTQSPTHLIKTRGQQVTLRCSPKSGHDTVSWYQQALGQGPQFIFQYYEEEERQRGNFPDRFSGHQFPNYSSELNVNALLLGDSALYLCASSFFQGNLQETQYFGPGTRLLVL.

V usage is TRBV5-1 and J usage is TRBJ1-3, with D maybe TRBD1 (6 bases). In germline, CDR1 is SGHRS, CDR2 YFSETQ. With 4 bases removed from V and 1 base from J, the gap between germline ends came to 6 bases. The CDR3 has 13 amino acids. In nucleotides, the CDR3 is TGCGCCAGCAGCCAGGGGTCTGGAAACACCATATATTTT. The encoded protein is CASSQGSGNTIYF. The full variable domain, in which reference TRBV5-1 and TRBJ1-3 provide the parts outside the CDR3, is KAGVTQTPRYLIKTRGQQVTLSCSPISGHRSVSWYQQTPGQGLQFLFEYFSETQRNKGNFPGRFSGRQFSNSRSEMNVSTLELGDSALYLCASSQGSGNTIYFGEGSWLTVV.

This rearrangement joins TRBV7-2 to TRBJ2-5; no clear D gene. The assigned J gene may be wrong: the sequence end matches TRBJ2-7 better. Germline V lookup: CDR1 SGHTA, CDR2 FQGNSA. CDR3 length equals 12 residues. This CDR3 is CASSPPHYEQYF. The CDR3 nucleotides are TGTGCCAGCAGCCCCCCCCACTACGAGCAGTACTTC.

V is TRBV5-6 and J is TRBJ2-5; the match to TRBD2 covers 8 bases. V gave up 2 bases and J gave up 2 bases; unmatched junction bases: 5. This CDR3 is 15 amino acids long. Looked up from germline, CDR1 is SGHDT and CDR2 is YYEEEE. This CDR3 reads CASSFGGGPQETQYF. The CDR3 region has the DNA TGTGCCAGCAGCTTCGGCGGGGGGCCTCAAGAGACCCAGTACTTC.

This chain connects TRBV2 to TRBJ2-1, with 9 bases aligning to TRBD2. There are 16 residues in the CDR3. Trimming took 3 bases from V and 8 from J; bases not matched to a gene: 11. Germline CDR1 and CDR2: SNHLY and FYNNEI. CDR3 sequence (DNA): TGTGCCAGCAGTGATGATGGCGGGGGGGTGGGGGATGAGCAGTTCTTC. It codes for CASSDDGGGVGDEQFF. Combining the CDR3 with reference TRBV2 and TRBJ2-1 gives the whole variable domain EPEVTQTPSHQVTQMGQEVILRCVPISNHLYFYWYRQILGQKVEFLVSFYNNEISEKSEIFDDQFSVERPDGSNFTLKIRSTKLEDSAMYFCASSDDGGGVGDEQFFGPGTRLTVL.

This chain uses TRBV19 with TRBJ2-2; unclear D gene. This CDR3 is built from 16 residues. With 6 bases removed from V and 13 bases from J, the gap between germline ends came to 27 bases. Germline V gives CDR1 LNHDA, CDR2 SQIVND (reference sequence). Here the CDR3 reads CASRHVSGPAFVGLFF. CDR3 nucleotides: TGTGCCAGTAGGCACGTTAGTGGGCCCGCTTTTGTTGGGCTGTTTTTT. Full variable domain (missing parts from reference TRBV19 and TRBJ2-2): DGGITQSPKYLFRKEGQNVTLSCEQNLNHDAMYWYRQDPGQGLRLIYYSQIVNDFQKGDIAEGYSVSREKKESFPLTVTSAQKNPTAFYLCASRHVSGPAFVGLFFGEGSRLTVL.

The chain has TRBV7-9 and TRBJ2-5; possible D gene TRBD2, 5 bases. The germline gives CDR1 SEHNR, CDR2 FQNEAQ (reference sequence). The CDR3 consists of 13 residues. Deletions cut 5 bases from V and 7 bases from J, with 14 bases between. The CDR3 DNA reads TGTGCCAGCAGCCCGGACGGGGAGCGGACCCAGTACTTC. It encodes CASSPDGERTQYF. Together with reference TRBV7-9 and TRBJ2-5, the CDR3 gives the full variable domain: DTGVSQNPRHKITKRGQNVTFRCDPISEHNRLYWYRQTLGQGPEFLTYFQNEAQLEKSRLLSDRFSAERPKGSFSTLEIQRTEQGDSAMYLCASSPDGERTQYFGPGTRLLVL.

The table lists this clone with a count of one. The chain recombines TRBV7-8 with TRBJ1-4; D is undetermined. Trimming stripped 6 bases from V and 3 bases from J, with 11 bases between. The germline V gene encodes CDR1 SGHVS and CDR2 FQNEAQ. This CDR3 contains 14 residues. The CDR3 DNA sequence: TGTGCCAGCAGACGTGGGAGGTCTAATGAAAAACTGTTTTTT. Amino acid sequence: CASRRGRSNEKLFF.

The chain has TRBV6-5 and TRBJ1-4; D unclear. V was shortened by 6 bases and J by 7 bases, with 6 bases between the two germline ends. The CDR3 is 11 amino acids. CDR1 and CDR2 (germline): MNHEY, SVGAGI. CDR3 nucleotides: TGTGCCAGCAGACTGGTTGAAAAACTGTTTTTT. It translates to CASRLVEKLFF.

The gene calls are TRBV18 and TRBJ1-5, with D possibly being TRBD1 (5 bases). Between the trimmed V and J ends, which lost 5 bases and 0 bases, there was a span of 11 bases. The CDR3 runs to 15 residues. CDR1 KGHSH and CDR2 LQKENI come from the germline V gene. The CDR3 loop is CASSTLDSSNQPQHF. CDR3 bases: TGTGCCAGCTCAACCTTAGACAGTAGCAATCAGCCCCAGCATTTT.

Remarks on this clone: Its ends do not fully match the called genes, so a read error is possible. The CDR3 DNA sequence: TGTGCCAGTAGTATAAAACATAGCTCTGGAAGCACCATATATTTT. It is translated as CASSIKHSSGSTIYF. This chain links TRBV19 with TRBJ1-3; D call uncertain. The CDR3 runs to 15 residues. Germline lookup yields CDR1 LNHDA and CDR2 SQIVND (reference sequence).

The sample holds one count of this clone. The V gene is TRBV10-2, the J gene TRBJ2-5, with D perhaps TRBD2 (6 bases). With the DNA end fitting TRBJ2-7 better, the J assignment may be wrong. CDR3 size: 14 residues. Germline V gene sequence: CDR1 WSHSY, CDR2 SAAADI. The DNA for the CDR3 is TGCGCCAGCAGTGAGCGGGGGAATAGCTACGAGCAGTACTTC. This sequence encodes CASSERGNSYEQYF.

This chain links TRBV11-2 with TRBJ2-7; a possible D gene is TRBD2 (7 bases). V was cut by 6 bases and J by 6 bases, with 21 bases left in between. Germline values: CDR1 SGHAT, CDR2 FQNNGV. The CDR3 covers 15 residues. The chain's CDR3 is CASRIGGLASGEQYF. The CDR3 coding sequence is TGTGCCAGCAGGATCGGGGGGCTAGCATCGGGCGAGCAGTACTTC.

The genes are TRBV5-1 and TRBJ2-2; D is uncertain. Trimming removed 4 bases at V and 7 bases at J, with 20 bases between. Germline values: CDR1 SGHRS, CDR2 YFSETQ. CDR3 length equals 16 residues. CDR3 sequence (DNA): TGCGCCAGCAGCCTAGAAGTTCTTAATTATGGCGGGGAGCTGTTTTTT. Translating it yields CASSLEVLNYGGELFF.